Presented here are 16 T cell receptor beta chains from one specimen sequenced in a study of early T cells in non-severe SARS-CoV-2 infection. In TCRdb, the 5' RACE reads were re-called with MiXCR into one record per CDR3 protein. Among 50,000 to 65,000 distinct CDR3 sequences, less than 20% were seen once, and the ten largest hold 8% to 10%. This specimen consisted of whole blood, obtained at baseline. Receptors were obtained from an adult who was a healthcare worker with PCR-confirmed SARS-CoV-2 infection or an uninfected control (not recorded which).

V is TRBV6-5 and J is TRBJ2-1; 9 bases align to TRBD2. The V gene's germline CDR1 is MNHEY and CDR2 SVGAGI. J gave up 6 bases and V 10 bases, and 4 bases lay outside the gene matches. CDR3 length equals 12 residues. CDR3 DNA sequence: TGTGCCACCCAGCGGGAGGCCAATGAGCAGTTCTTC. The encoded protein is CATQREANEQFF.

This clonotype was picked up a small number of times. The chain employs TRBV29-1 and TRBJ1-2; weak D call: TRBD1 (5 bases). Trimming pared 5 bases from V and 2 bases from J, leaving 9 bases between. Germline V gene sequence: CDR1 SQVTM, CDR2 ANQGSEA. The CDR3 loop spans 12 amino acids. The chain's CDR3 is CSVRDRNYGYTF. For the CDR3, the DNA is TGCAGCGTTCGGGACCGGAACTATGGCTACACCTTC.

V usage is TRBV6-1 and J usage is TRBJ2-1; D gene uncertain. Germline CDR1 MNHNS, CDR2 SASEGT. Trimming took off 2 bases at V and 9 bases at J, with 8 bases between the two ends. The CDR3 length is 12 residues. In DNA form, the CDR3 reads TGTGCCAGCAGTGAAAGTAGGCGTGAGCAGTTCTTC. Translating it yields CASSESRREQFF.

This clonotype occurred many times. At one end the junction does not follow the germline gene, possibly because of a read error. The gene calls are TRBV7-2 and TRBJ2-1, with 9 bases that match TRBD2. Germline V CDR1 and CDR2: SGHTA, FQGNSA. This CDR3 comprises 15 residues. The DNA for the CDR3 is TGTGCCAGCAGCCTAGCGGGGAGCTCCTACAATGAGCAGTTCTTC. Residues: CASSLAGSSYNEQFF. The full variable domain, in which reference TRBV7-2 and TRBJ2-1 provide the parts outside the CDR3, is GAGVSQSPSNKVTEKGKDVELRCDPISGHTALYWYRQSLGQGLEFLIYFQGNSAPDKSGLPSDRFSAERTGGSVSTLTIQRTQQEDSAVYLCASSLAGSSYNEQFFGPGTRLTVL.

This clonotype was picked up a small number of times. The CDR3 loop reads CSVGRKETQYF. The CDR3 DNA follows: TGCAGCGTTGGGAGGAAAGAGACCCAGTACTTC. The chain uses TRBV29-1 and TRBJ2-5, with D perhaps matching TRBD2 (5 bases). The CDR3 sequence is 11 residues long. The V and J ends lost 4 bases and 3 bases respectively, with 6 bases between them. The germline V gene encodes CDR1 SQVTM and CDR2 ANQGSEA.

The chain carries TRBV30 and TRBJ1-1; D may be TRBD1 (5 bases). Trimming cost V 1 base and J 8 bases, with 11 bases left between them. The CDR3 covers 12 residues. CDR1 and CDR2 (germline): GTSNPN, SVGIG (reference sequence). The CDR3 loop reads CAWSGGRQEAFF. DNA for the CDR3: TGTGCCTGGAGTGGGGGCCGACAGGAAGCTTTCTTT.

DNA for the CDR3: TGTGCCAGCAGCCAAACCACTAGCGGGACAATCTCCTACAATGAGCAGTTCTTC. Its translation is CASSQTTSGTISYNEQFF. The rearrangement links TRBV14 to TRBJ2-1; 10 bases match TRBD2. Losses at the gene ends were 2 bases for V and 0 bases for J; bases not matched to a gene: 7. Germline lookup yields CDR1 SGHDN and CDR2 FVKESK. This CDR3 comprises 18 residues.

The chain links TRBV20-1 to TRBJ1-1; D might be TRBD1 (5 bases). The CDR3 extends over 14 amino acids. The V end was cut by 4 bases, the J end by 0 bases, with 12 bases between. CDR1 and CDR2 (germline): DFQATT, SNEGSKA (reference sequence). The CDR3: CSATLGGLNTEAFF. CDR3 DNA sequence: TGCAGTGCTACCTTGGGGGGTCTGAACACTGAAGCTTTCTTT.

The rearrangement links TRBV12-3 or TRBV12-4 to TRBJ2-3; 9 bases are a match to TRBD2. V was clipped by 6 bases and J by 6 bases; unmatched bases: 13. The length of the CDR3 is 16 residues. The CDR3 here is CASRSLTSGRGDTQYF. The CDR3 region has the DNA TGTGCCAGCAGATCATTGACTAGCGGAAGGGGGGATACGCAGTATTTT.

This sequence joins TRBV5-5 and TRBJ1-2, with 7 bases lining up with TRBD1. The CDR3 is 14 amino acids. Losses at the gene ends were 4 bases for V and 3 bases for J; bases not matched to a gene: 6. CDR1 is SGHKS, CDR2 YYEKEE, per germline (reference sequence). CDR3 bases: TGTGCCAGCAGCAAGGGACAGCTTGACTATGGCTACACCTTC. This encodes CASSKGQLDYGYTF.

CDR3 DNA sequence: TGTGCCAGCTCACCACGAGGGATCGACGAGCAGTACTTC. It codes for CASSPRGIDEQYF. V gene TRBV18 combines with J gene TRBJ2-7; TRBD2 is a possible D gene (5 bases). The CDR3 is made up of 13 amino acids. Germline CDR1 and CDR2: KGHSH and LQKENI. V was shortened by 1 base and J by 5 bases, with 9 bases between the two germline ends. Using reference TRBV18 and TRBJ2-7 for the parts outside the CDR3, the full variable domain is NAGVMQNPRHLVRRRGQEARLRCSPMKGHSHVYWYRQLPEEGLKFMVYLQKENIIDESGMPKERFSAEFPKEGPSILRIQQVVRGDSAAYFCASSPRGIDEQYFGPGTRLTVT.

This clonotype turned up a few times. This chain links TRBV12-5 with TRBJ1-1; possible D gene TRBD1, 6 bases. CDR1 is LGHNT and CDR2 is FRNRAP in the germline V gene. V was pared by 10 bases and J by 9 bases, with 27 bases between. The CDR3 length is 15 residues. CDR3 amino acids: CATWPLRDKRQKAFF. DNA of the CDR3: TGTGCTACTTGGCCCCTCCGGGACAAAAGACAAAAAGCTTTCTTT.

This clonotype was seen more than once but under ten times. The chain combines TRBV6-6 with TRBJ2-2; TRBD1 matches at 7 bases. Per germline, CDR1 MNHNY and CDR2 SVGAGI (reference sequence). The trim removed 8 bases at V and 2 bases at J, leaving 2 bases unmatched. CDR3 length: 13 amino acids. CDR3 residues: CASWTGNTGELFF. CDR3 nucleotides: TGTGCCAGCTGGACAGGAAACACCGGGGAGCTGTTTTTT.

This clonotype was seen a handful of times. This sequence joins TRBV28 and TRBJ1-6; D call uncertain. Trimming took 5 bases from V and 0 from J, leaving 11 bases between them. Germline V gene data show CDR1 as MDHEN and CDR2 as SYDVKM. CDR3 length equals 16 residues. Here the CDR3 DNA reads TGTGCCAGCAGTGAGAACAGAAACTCCTATAATTCACCCCTCCACTTT. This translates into CASSENRNSYNSPLHF. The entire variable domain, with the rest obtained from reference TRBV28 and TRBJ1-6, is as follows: DVKVTQSSRYLVKRTGEKVFLECVQDMDHENMFWYRQDPGLGLRLIYFSYDVKMKEKGDIPEGYSVSREKKERFSLILESASTNQTSMYLCASSENRNSYNSPLHFGNGTRLTVT.

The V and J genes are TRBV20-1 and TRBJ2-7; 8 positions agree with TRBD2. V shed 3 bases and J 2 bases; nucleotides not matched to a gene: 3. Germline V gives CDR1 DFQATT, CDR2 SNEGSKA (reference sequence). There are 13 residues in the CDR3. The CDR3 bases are TGCAGTGCTAGTACGGGGGGGCCCTACGAGCAGTACTTC. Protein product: CSASTGGPYEQYF.

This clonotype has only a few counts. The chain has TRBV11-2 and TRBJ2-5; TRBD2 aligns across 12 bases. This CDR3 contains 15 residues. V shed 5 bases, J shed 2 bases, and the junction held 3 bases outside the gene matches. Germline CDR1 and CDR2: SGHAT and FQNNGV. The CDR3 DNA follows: TGTGCCAGCAGCGGGACTAGCGGGCCACAAGAGACCCAGTACTTC. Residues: CASSGTSGPQETQYF.